The following is a T cell receptor beta chain sequence with its context. This sample was included in a study of blood T cell repertoires in COVID-19. At the level of the study: Some COVID-19 samples were acute and others convalescent; all came from the United States, Italy and Spain. From T cells, B-cell-depleted T cells, or PBMCs came the material, which was cDNA or gDNA.

Per the study methods: Amplifying reference gene primers gave estimates of nucleated cell counts. Sequencing was performed with immunoSEQ multiplex PCR; in TCRdb, only in-frame clones are kept and a portion is missing. Clonal size and the V and J genes are those of that table, whereas D and trimming came from the DNA. Here the sample spans 90,000 to 120,000 clones, 80% to 85% being singletons. From germline, CDR1 is MNHEY and CDR2 SVGAGI. The V segment lost 10 bases and the J segment 4 bases; nucleotides outside the gene matches: 5. This CDR3 is 13 amino acids long. The clonotype originates from a man aged 70 or older with acute or convalescent COVID-19. The chain recombines TRBV6-5 with TRBJ2-2; 8 positions match TRBD1. Sequencing was carried out using peripheral blood. In DNA form, the CDR3 reads TGTGCCACGGACAGGGTATCCACCGGGGAGCTGTTTTTT. Encoded protein: CATDRVSTGELFF.